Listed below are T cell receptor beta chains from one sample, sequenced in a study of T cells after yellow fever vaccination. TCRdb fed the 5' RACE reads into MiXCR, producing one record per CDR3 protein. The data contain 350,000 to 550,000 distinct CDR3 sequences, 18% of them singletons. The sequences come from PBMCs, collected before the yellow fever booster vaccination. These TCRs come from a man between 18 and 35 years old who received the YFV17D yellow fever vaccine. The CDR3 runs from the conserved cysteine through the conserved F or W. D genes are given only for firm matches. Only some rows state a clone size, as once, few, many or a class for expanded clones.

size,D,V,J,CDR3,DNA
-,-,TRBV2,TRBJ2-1,CASSERREVYNEQFF,TGTGCCAGCAGTGAACGGCGAGAAGTCTACAATGAGCAGTTCTTC
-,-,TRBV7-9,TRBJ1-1,CASSRSEAFF,TGTGCCAGCAGCAGGAGTGAAGCTTTCTTT
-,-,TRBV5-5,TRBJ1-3,CASSPGRPAGNTIYF,TGTGCCAGCAGCCCCGGTCGTCCCGCTGGAAACACCATATATTTT
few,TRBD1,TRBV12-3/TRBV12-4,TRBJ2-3,CASSFSRGTGAGDTQYF,TGTGCCAGCAGTTTCTCTAGGGGGACAGGTGCGGGAGATACGCAGTATTTT
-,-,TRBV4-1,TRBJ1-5,CASSQGGLRDQPQHF,TGCGCCAGCAGCCAAGGGGGACTGCGAGATCAGCCCCAGCATTTT
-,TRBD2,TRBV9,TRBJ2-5,CASSGGLAGTQETQYF,TGTGCCAGCAGCGGAGGACTAGCGGGGACACAAGAGACCCAGTACTTC
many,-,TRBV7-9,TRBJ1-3,CASSFTGQGNTIYF,TGTGCCAGCAGCTTCACGGGCCAGGGAAACACCATATATTTT
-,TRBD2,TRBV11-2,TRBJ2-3,CASSIPLAGGADTQYF,TGTGCCAGCAGCATCCCACTAGCGGGGGGCGCAGATACGCAGTATTTT
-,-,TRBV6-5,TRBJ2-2,CASSYSIGGSGELFF,TGTGCCAGCAGTTACTCGATTGGGGGCTCCGGGGAGCTGTTTTTT
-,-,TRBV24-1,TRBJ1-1,CATSDGVEAFF,TGTGCCACCAGTGATGGAGTGGAAGCTTTCTTT
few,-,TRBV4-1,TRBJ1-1,CASSLRRGQNTEAFF,TGCGCCAGCAGCCTTCGCAGGGGACAGAACACTGAAGCTTTCTTT
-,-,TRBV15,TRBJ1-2,CATSRDHREGHGYTF,TGTGCCACCAGCAGAGATCACAGGGAAGGGCATGGCTACACCTTC
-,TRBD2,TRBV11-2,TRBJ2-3,CASSPRTSGGAGDTQYF,TGTGCCAGCAGCCCCCGGACTAGCGGGGGGGCGGGGGATACGCAGTATTTT
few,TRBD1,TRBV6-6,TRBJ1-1,CASIDRGTEAFF,TGTGCCAGCATCGACAGGGGCACTGAAGCTTTCTTT
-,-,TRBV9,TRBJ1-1,CASSVGLINTEAFF,TGTGCCAGCAGCGTAGGACTGATCAACACTGAAGCTTTCTTT